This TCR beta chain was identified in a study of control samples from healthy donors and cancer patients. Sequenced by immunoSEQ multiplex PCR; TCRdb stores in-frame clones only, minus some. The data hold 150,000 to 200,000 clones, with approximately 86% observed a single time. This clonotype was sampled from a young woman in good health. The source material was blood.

In nucleotides, the CDR3 is TGTGCCAGCAGTCTCTATCCCCCTCCCTACGAGCAGTACTTC. Protein product: CASSLYPPPYEQYF. The chain carries TRBV27 and TRBJ2-7; D remains unclear. CDR3 length equals 14 residues. V was pared by 5 bases and J by 2 bases, with 13 bases between. CDR1 is MNHEY and CDR2 is SMNVEV in the germline V gene (reference sequence).